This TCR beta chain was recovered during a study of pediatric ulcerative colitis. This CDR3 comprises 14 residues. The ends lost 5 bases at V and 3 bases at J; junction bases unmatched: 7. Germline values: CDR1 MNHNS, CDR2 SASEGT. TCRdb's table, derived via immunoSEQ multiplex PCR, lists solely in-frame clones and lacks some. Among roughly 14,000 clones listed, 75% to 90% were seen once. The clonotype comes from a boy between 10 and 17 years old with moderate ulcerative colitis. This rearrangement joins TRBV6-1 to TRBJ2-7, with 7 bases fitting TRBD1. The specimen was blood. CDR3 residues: CASSLDRELYEQYF. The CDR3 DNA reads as TGTGCCAGCAGTCTTGACAGGGAGCTCTACGAGCAGTACTTC.